A selection of T cell receptor beta chains follows, all from one sample in a study of cytomegalovirus exposure and HLA in healthy donors. Repertoires were generated with immunoSEQ multiplex PCR, while TCRdb's copy carries only in-frame clones and drops some. The sample carries more than 150,000 clones, approximately 84% recorded once. Sequencing input: PBMCs. The receptor source for this set is a man aged 50 or older in good health and CMV-seronegative. Each CDR3 is given without its conserved first and last residue. The order of the fields is J gene, clone size, V gene, CDR3 protein. Clone size is not always given. Where it is, it says once, few, many or a class for expanded clones.

J gene: TRBJ1-2
clone size: NA
V gene: TRBV6-5
CDR3 protein: ASRAGRNYGYT

J gene: TRBJ2-5
clone size: few
V gene: TRBV19
CDR3 protein: ASSIAGTGGETQY

J gene: TRBJ2-2
clone size: NA
V gene: TRBV9
CDR3 protein: ASSGPGTGVTGELF

J gene: TRBJ2-1
clone size: NA
V gene: TRBV19
CDR3 protein: ASSMGGNEQF

J gene: TRBJ2-3
clone size: NA
V gene: TRBV27
CDR3 protein: ASSPTGSNTQY

J gene: TRBJ1-1
clone size: NA
V gene: TRBV5-8
CDR3 protein: ASSFGDSKNTEAF

J gene: TRBJ1-6
clone size: NA
V gene: TRBV4-3
CDR3 protein: ASSQAASSYNSPLH

J gene: TRBJ2-1
clone size: few
V gene: TRBV29-1
CDR3 protein: SVGGHRGIGNEQF

J gene: TRBJ2-5
clone size: NA
V gene: TRBV9
CDR3 protein: ASSPGLQQETQY

J gene: TRBJ1-2
clone size: NA
V gene: TRBV13
CDR3 protein: ASSLKQGASGYT

J gene: TRBJ1-2
clone size: NA
V gene: TRBV2
CDR3 protein: ASSRQGPYGYT

J gene: TRBJ2-1
clone size: NA
V gene: TRBV7-2
CDR3 protein: ASSSGGPYNEQF

J gene: TRBJ2-3
clone size: NA
V gene: TRBV7-2
CDR3 protein: ASSWGARGGTDTQY

J gene: TRBJ2-7
clone size: NA
V gene: TRBV6-5
CDR3 protein: ASSYSNILYEQY

J gene: TRBJ2-5
clone size: NA
V gene: TRBV5-3
CDR3 protein: ARSRAGETQY

J gene: TRBJ1-2
clone size: NA
V gene: TRBV7-9
CDR3 protein: ASSTTGSGNGYT

J gene: TRBJ1-2
clone size: NA
V gene: TRBV6-5
CDR3 protein: AARGSYGYT

J gene: TRBJ2-3
clone size: once
V gene: TRBV5-1
CDR3 protein: ASSLGLAGGRTDTQY

J gene: TRBJ1-5
clone size: NA
V gene: TRBV2
CDR3 protein: ASSGGLTGSGQPQH

J gene: TRBJ2-1
clone size: NA
V gene: TRBV5-4
CDR3 protein: ASSVDRATYNEQF

J gene: TRBJ1-4
clone size: few
V gene: TRBV11-1
CDR3 protein: ASSPTSTGGNEKLF

J gene: TRBJ2-1
clone size: NA
V gene: TRBV23-1
CDR3 protein: ASSVRPGNEQF

J gene: NA
clone size: NA
V gene: TRBV11-1
CDR3 protein: ASSLGRVRGSYEQY

J gene: TRBJ2-3
clone size: NA
V gene: TRBV13
CDR3 protein: ASSLRGTSTDTQY

J gene: TRBJ2-1
clone size: NA
V gene: TRBV6-1
CDR3 protein: ASSFWAGLYNEQF

J gene: TRBJ2-3
clone size: NA
V gene: TRBV7-9
CDR3 protein: ASSLGEVRDGDTQY

J gene: TRBJ2-2
clone size: NA
V gene: TRBV2
CDR3 protein: ASSPQGLAVTGELF

J gene: TRBJ2-7
clone size: NA
V gene: TRBV6-5
CDR3 protein: ASSYSLDRWYEQY

J gene: NA
clone size: NA
V gene: TRBV7-2
CDR3 protein: ASSPWTGTYEQY

J gene: TRBJ2-7
clone size: NA
V gene: TRBV7-9
CDR3 protein: SSSLTPGEQY

J gene: TRBJ1-6
clone size: NA
V gene: TRBV13
CDR3 protein: ASSLADSPLH

J gene: TRBJ1-4
clone size: few
V gene: TRBV20-1
CDR3 protein: SAFLQEKLF

J gene: TRBJ1-5
clone size: NA
V gene: TRBV19
CDR3 protein: ASSILGGVNQPQH

J gene: TRBJ2-7
clone size: few
V gene: TRBV29-1
CDR3 protein: SVLTGVSTYEQY

J gene: TRBJ1-2
clone size: NA
V gene: TRBV9
CDR3 protein: ASNIRTGDLA

J gene: TRBJ2-7
clone size: NA
V gene: TRBV5-4
CDR3 protein: ASSLSTPYEQY

J gene: TRBJ1-5
clone size: NA
V gene: TRBV6-1
CDR3 protein: ASSEWGGNQPQH

J gene: TRBJ2-3
clone size: NA
V gene: TRBV7-3
CDR3 protein: ASSSTGSSDTQY

J gene: TRBJ2-1
clone size: NA
V gene: TRBV6-1
CDR3 protein: ASSLSTGGGF

J gene: TRBJ2-5
clone size: few
V gene: TRBV7-3
CDR3 protein: ASSQGAQETQY

J gene: TRBJ2-3
clone size: NA
V gene: TRBV19
CDR3 protein: AASGQGPRDTQY

J gene: TRBJ2-3
clone size: once
V gene: TRBV5-6
CDR3 protein: ASSQGGARDTQY